This T cell receptor beta chain appears in the sequencing data of a study of blood T cell repertoires in COVID-19. Whole-study context: Some COVID-19 samples were acute and others convalescent; all came from the United States, Italy and Spain.

The germline V gene encodes CDR1 SQVTM and CDR2 ANQGSEA. Deletions cut 4 bases from V and 3 bases from J, with 7 bases between. The CDR3 runs to 11 residues. Authors' methods: Amplification with reference gene primers provided the estimates of nucleated cell counts. Some clones are missing from TCRdb's copy, which holds only in-frame ones; the method was immunoSEQ multiplex PCR. That table is the source of V, J and clone size, and D and trimming were worked out from the DNA. This sample carries more than 200,000 clones, over 70% of them seen once, and the ten largest clones take approximately 8%. The sequence was obtained from a woman older than 75 with acute or convalescent COVID-19. The rearrangement links TRBV29-1 to TRBJ2-7, with D uncertain. The sequenced sample was peripheral blood. The CDR3 bases are TGCAGCGTTGGATCAGACTACGAGCAGTACTTC. It encodes CSVGSDYEQYF.